This T cell receptor beta chain emerged from a study of blood T cell repertoires in COVID-19. Across the whole study: Acute and convalescent COVID-19 samples came from the United States, Italy and Spain.

Per the authors' pipeline: Reference gene primer amplification yielded estimated nucleated cell counts. Here immunoSEQ multiplex PCR was the method, and the copy in TCRdb shows in-frame clones only, minus some. The V and J calls and clone size were taken over from that table, and D and trimming were inferred from the DNA. The repertoire holds around 120,000 clones, with around 90% as singletons. Enrollment of patients from Seattle took place during active infection, with longitudinal follow-up. Germline values: CDR1 KGHSH, CDR2 LQKENI. The V gene lost 3 bases and the J gene lost 5 bases, with 16 bases spanning the gap. CDR3 size: 15 residues.

The origin of this receptor is a woman in her sixties or seventies with COVID-19, enrolled during active disease. The chain combines TRBV18 with TRBJ1-1; perhaps TRBD1 as D (5 bases). Sequenced sample: peripheral blood. The CDR3 reads CASSPGVRGWTEAFF. The CDR3 DNA follows: TGTGCCAGCTCACCTGGGGTTCGGGGGTGGACTGAAGCTTTCTTT.